This TCR beta chain was profiled in a study of T cell repertoires in cytomegalovirus infection (dated by TCRdb to about 2019). Some background on the complete study: Donor HLA type was relevant to the analysis, as public TCR beta signatures indicated carriage of CMV infection together with the matching HLA type. Here is what the overall study found, with its caveats: The ex vivo response was dominated by HLA-C-restricted CMV-specific TCR beta clonotypes, and the single most frequent clonotype in two of eight donors was supplied by these HLA-C-restricted clonotypes. Carriers of CMV infection plus the relevant HLA type were discriminated by the cumulative frequency of public TCR beta family members in the study cohort and in an independent roughly 400-donor cohort.

V and J are truncated by 0 bases and 1 base respectively, leaving an intervening sequence of 10 bases. CDR1 and CDR2 are drawn from the germline V gene: SGDLS, YYNGEE. The CDR3 holds 16 amino acids from the cysteine to the phenylalanine. Only the CDR3 portion is preserved as DNA: 48 bases, with reading frame beginning at the first base. The data were produced on an Illumina HiSeq 1500. TCRdb trimmed public reads at Q25 via fastp, called clones via MiXCR and kept in-frame beta chains. Records with the same CDR3 protein are collapsed into one entry carrying the most frequent genes and DNA. The sample has fewer than 350,000 distinct CDR3 sequences on record, more than 8% of them singletons. The ten largest clones capture around 4% of the sample. This clonotype was counted at least ten times. Its antigen is not yet known. No clone much larger than this one lies a single base away; base qualities are absent.

This chain joins TRBV9 to TRBJ2-2; the D gene is perhaps TRBD1 or TRBD2, as each covers 5 bases. The sequenced sample was PBMCs. This receptor was obtained from a human donor in good health (CMV status not recorded). Some clones in this sample may be carry-over from other donors' samples. DNA sequence: TGTGCCAGCAGCGTAGCGGGGACGATGAACACCGGGGAGCTGTTTTTT. This gives the protein CASSVAGTMNTGELFF.